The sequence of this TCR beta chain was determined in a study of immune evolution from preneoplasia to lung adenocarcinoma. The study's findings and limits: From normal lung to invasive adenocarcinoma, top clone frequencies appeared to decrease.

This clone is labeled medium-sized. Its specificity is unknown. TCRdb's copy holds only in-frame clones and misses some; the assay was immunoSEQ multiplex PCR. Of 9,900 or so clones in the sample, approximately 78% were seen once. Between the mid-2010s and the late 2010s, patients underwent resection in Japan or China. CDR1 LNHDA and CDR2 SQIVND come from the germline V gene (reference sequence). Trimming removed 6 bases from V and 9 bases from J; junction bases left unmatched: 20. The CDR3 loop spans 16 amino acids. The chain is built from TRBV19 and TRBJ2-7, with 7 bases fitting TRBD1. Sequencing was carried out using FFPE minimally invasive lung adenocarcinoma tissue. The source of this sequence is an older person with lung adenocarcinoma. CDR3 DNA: TGTGCCAGTAGCGACTTACCCCGGGACAGTCCTTTAGGGCAGTACTTC. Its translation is CASSDLPRDSPLGQYF.